This T cell receptor beta chain was recorded in a study of blood T cell repertoires in COVID-19 (TCRdb year 2020). General notes on the study: Samples covering the acute and convalescent phases of COVID-19 were provided by collaborators in the United States, Italy and Spain. The prospective study material was composed of cDNA or gDNA derived from T cells, B-cell-depleted T cells, or PBMCs. The dataset comprised deeply sampled blood TCRbeta repertoires from subjects exposed to, actively infected with, or recovered from COVID-19. A freely available public database, intended as a resource for researchers studying the immune response to SARS-CoV-2, is where the repertoires were released. The samples were drawn from two sources: the first 160 participants of the ongoing ImmuneRACE study, and fewer than 1,500 subjects contributed by 6 global collaborators. Nearly every sample came with metadata listing a de-identified subject ID, COVID-19 status, age in years and sex. Where HLA class I and class II types were available, the types were taken from metadata supplied by the sample provider, not from assay-based typing.

Concerning this clone itself: This clone's antigen is unknown. No quality values exist for individual bases; no much larger clone is one base distant.

TCRbeta CDR3 regions were amplified from genomic DNA using the immunoSEQ Assay, a bias-controlled multiplex PCR. As for the original processing: The number of nucleated cells in each sample was estimated from the amplification of reference gene primers within the assay. Sequence reads were collapsed and filtered to measure the absolute abundance of every unique TCRbeta CDR3 rearrangement. For each sample, productive Simpson clonality was calculated by taking the square root of Simpson's diversity index across productive rearrangements. Drawn from immuneACCESS, this table holds only the in-frame rearrangements with V and J called that TCRdb kept. Clones are partly lost; checked studies trace under half to an unresolved V gene and leave the rest unexplained. From that table come the V and J calls and clone size; the DNA was used to work out D and trimming. The sample table lists approximately 300,000 clones, 80% to 95% of them with a count of one. Jointly, the top ten make up approximately 6.8% of the sample.

In Seattle, one collaborating source enrolled patients while the infection was active and tracked those patients longitudinally over the course of disease. The collaborating institutions used their own protocols to collect whole blood in K2EDTA tubes. For TCRbeta analysis, collaborator samples were shipped as frozen whole blood, as isolated PBMCs, or as DNA extracted from either sample type. Results and caveats for the whole study, not just this receptor: The amount of clinical and demographic metadata varied by source and participant and was provided uncurated.

The germline V gene (reference sequence) gives CDR1 as LNHDA and CDR2 as SQIVND. V is cut by 4 bases and J by 10 bases, and the space between the germline ends is 19 bases. The CDR3 sequence holds 14 residues, the cysteine and phenylalanine included. CDR3 DNA only is kept here, 42 bases in frame from base 1. This chain is built from TRBV19 and TRBJ1-1; 5 matching bases give a weak D call of TRBD1. The TCR sequence derives from a woman in her twenties or thirties with COVID-19, enrolled during active disease. The sample consisted of peripheral blood. The CDR3 is CASSTPRDPKGAFF. DNA sequence: TGTGCCAGTAGTACCCCGCGGGACCCGAAGGGAGCTTTCTTT. With all but the CDR3 taken from the reference TRBV19 and TRBJ1-1 genes, the full variable domain is: DGGITQSPKYLFRKEGQNVTLSCEQNLNHDAMYWYRQDPGQGLRLIYYSQIVNDFQKGDIAEGYSVSREKKESFPLTVTSAQKNPTAFYLCASSTPRDPKGAFFGQGTRLTVV.